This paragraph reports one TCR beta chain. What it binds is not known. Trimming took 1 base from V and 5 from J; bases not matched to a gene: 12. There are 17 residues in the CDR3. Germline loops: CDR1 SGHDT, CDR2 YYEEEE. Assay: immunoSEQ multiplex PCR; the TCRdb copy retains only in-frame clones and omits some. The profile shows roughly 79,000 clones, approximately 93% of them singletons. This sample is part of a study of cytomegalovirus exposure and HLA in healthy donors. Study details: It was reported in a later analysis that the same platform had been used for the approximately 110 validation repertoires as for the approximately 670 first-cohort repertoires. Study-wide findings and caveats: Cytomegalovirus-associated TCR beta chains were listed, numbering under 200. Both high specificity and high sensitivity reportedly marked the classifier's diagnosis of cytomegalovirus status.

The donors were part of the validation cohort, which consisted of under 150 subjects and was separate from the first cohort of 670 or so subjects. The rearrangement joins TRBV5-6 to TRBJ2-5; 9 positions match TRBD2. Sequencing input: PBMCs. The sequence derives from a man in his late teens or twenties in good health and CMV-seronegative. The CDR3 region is CASSLRGVAGAPETQYF. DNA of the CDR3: TGTGCCAGCAGCTTGCGCGGAGTAGCGGGGGCCCCGGAGACCCAGTACTTC.